A selection of T cell receptor beta chains follows, all from one sample in a study of T cell repertoires in aging, cancer and after chemotherapy. TCRdb reprocessed the multiplex PCR reads via MiXCR and lists one record per CDR3 protein. The sample includes around 1,900 distinct CDR3 sequences, around a fifth of them seen just once. Sequenced input: blood. The source is a human donor with a solid tumor. CDR3s include the opening cysteine and the closing phenylalanine or tryptophan. Fields, in order: CDR3 DNA, CDR3 protein, J gene, D gene, clone size, V gene. A D gene is named only where the DNA matches it firmly. Size is stated for part of the rows, as once, few or many counts, or as a class when the clone is expanded.

TGTGCCAGCAGCTTGGTCGGCAGGGTTAACTATGGCTACACCTTC CASSLVGRVNYGYTF TRBJ1-2 - medium-sized TRBV5-6
TGTGCCAGCACTCTTAGCGGGAGTCAGAATGAGCAGTTCTTC CASTLSGSQNEQFF TRBJ2-1 TRBD2 - TRBV6-2/TRBV6-3
TGTGCCACCAGTGACCGCGACAGCCCCCAGGCCAACGTCCTGACTTTC CATSDRDSPQANVLTF TRBJ2-6 - medium-sized TRBV24-1
TGCGCCAGCAGCTCGGGACTAGCGGGAGTAGAGGAGACCCAGTACTTC CASSSGLAGVEETQYF TRBJ2-5 TRBD2 few TRBV5-1
TGTGCCAGTAGCCTCTGGACTGCAGATACGCAGTATTTT CASSLWTADTQYF TRBJ2-3 - medium-sized TRBV19
TGTGCCAGCTGTGTAGCCGGCAATCAGCCCCAGCATTTT CASCVAGNQPQHF TRBJ1-5 - medium-sized TRBV12-3/TRBV12-4
TGTGCCACCAGCAGAGGGGGAAGGCAAGAGACCCAGTACTTC CATSRGGRQETQYF TRBJ2-5 - - TRBV15
TGTGCCAGTAGTATAACCGGGAGGGCTGTGAGGGATGAGCAGTTCTTC CASSITGRAVRDEQFF TRBJ2-1 TRBD2 medium-sized TRBV19
TGTGCCAGCAGTTTAGGGGGCAGCTCCTACAATGAGCAGTTCTTC CASSLGGSSYNEQFF TRBJ2-1 - - TRBV28
TGTGCCAGCAGCTCCTGGGCCTATGAGACAGATACGCAGTATTTT CASSSWAYETDTQYF TRBJ2-3 - - TRBV7-9
TGTGCCACCAGTGATACGACAGGATCGAAGTATAGCAATCAGCCCCAGCATTTT CATSDTTGSKYSNQPQHF TRBJ1-5 - - TRBV24-1
TGCGCCAGCAGTGACCCAGCGGGAGACACAGATACGCAGTATTTT CASSDPAGDTDTQYF TRBJ2-3 TRBD2 few TRBV6-2/TRBV6-3
TGTGCCAGCAGTTATGCTGGGGCCAACGTCCTGACTTTC CASSYAGANVLTF TRBJ2-6 - large TRBV6-5
TGTGCCTGGAGCCCCCAGGGTGTTGTTGGAAACACCATATATTTT CAWSPQGVVGNTIYF TRBJ1-3 - medium-sized TRBV30
TGCGCCAGCAGCCCATTCCCAGGGGAAAATGAGCAGTTCTTC CASSPFPGENEQFF TRBJ2-1 - - TRBV5-1
TGTGCCAGCAGCTTAGTGACAGGGGATCGTAACTATGGCTACACCTTC CASSLVTGDRNYGYTF TRBJ1-2 TRBD1 few TRBV7-6
TGCAGCGTTGTGAGCGGCTCTGGGGCCAACGTCCTGACTTTC CSVVSGSGANVLTF TRBJ2-6 - large TRBV29-1
TGCGCCAGCAGCCAAGATCGGGTACGCTATAATTCACCCCTCCACTTT CASSQDRVRYNSPLHF TRBJ1-6 - - TRBV4-3
TGTGCCAGCAGTGAACAAGGACAGGGGGAGGATGAGCAGTTCTTC CASSEQGQGEDEQFF TRBJ2-1 TRBD1 - TRBV2
TGCAGCGTTGATTCCCTAGCGGACGACAATGAGCAGTTCTTC CSVDSLADDNEQFF TRBJ2-1 TRBD2 large TRBV29-1
TGCAGTGCTGGGACTAGCGGATCCTACGAGCAGTACTTC CSAGTSGSYEQYF TRBJ2-7 TRBD2 - TRBV20-1
TGTGCCAGCAACCTCCGACTAGCGGAGGAAAATGAGCAGTTCTTC CASNLRLAEENEQFF TRBJ2-1 TRBD2 medium-sized TRBV12-3/TRBV12-4
TGTGCCAGCAGCCAAGTTGCTAGCGTGAACAATGAGCAGTTCTTC CASSQVASVNNEQFF TRBJ2-1 - - TRBV4-2
TGTGCCAGTAGTCGCACAGATACGCAGTATTTT CASSRTDTQYF TRBJ2-3 - large TRBV19
TGCGCCAGCAGCTTGGGATACGGGAACTATGGCTACACCTTC CASSLGYGNYGYTF TRBJ1-2 - - TRBV5-1
TGTGCCTGGAACCTTCGATTAGCGCACGCGAACACCGGGGAGCTGTTTTTT CAWNLRLAHANTGELFF TRBJ2-2 - medium-sized TRBV30
TGTGCCAGCAGCAAGGGGGGTATGAACACTGAAGCTTTCTTT CASSKGGMNTEAFF TRBJ1-1 - medium-sized TRBV6-6
TGCAGTGCTAGAGATCCCATAGCTGGGGCAGATACGCAGTATTTT CSARDPIAGADTQYF TRBJ2-3 - - TRBV20-1
TGCAGTGCTAGAGATCCGGCGGGACCCTTCTACGAGCAGTACTTC CSARDPAGPFYEQYF TRBJ2-7 - - TRBV20-1
TGTGCCAGCAGCACTAGGACAGGTGCCAATGAAAAACTGTTTTTT CASSTRTGANEKLFF TRBJ1-4 TRBD1 medium-sized TRBV6-2/TRBV6-3
TGTGCCAGCAGCAACGAATACAGGACAGAAGCTTTCTTT CASSNEYRTEAFF TRBJ1-1 - - TRBV5-4
TGTGCCAGCAGCTTATGGACCGGGGAAACTTTCTTT CASSLWTGETFF TRBJ1-1 - medium-sized TRBV5-4
TGCAGTGCTCCCCAAGGGGGGGGAGAGAACTACAATGAGCAGTTCTTC CSAPQGGGENYNEQFF TRBJ2-1 - - TRBV20-1
TGTGCCAGCAGCTCTTCCGTTTCGGGTTCTGAGCAGTTCTTC CASSSSVSGSEQFF TRBJ2-1 - - TRBV7-9
TGTGCCAGCAGCGAGGGACAGGTCCACGAGCAGTACTTC CASSEGQVHEQYF TRBJ2-7 TRBD1 - TRBV7-2
TGCAGCATAGACAGGGTGGAAGATACGCAGTATTTT CSIDRVEDTQYF TRBJ2-3 TRBD1 large TRBV29-1
TGTGCCAGCAGTGATTCCAGGGGCCATGAGCAGTTCTTC CASSDSRGHEQFF TRBJ2-1 - medium-sized TRBV6-4
TGTGCCAGCAGTACACAGGGGGCTCTGGGGGCGAGTTTTAATGAGCAGTTCTTC CASSTQGALGASFNEQFF TRBJ2-1 TRBD1 - TRBV6-5
TGTGCCAGCAGATCCACACCAGGGGACTTCTCTGGAAACACCATATATTTT CASRSTPGDFSGNTIYF TRBJ1-3 - - TRBV5-4
TGTGCCACCAGCAGAGGGTGGGGGGACTTCTCTGGAAACACCATATATTTT CATSRGWGDFSGNTIYF TRBJ1-3 - medium-sized TRBV15
TGTGCCAGCAGCCCGACAGGGAAGGCCGGAAACACCATATATTTT CASSPTGKAGNTIYF TRBJ1-3 TRBD1 - TRBV9
TGTGCCAGCTCACCAACCAACAGGCCAAATGAAAAACTGTTTTTT CASSPTNRPNEKLFF TRBJ1-4 - medium-sized TRBV18
TGTGCCAGCAGTGAGGCGGGGTACTCCTACGAGCAGTACTTC CASSEAGYSYEQYF TRBJ2-7 - medium-sized TRBV6-2/TRBV6-3
TGCGCCAGCAGCCAAGCCATCCGGGGGACCTCTTCCACCTACAATGAGCAGTTCTTC CASSQAIRGTSSTYNEQFF TRBJ2-1 - - TRBV4-3
TGTGCCAGCAGTAGGGCAGGGATTCCTAACTATGGCTACACCTTC CASSRAGIPNYGYTF TRBJ1-2 - few TRBV6-1
TGTGCCAGCAGCCCGACCGGAGGGGGCAAAACCTACGAGCAGTACTTC CASSPTGGGKTYEQYF TRBJ2-7 - - TRBV12-3/TRBV12-4
TGTGCCAGTAGTATAGATCGGGACAAGATTTGGCCCCAGCATTTT CASSIDRDKIWPQHF TRBJ1-5 - medium-sized TRBV19
TGTGCCAGTAGTATACGGGGTCTTCGCACAGATACGCAGTATTTT CASSIRGLRTDTQYF TRBJ2-3 - medium-sized TRBV19
TGCGCCAGCAGCTTGGTCGTAGCAGTCACAGATACGCAGTATTTT CASSLVVAVTDTQYF TRBJ2-3 - few TRBV5-1
TGCGCCAGCAGCGCCCGGGACAGGGGTCCTTCTAACTATGGCTACACCTTC CASSARDRGPSNYGYTF TRBJ1-2 TRBD1 few TRBV5-1
TGTGCCAGCAGCAACCCACAGACATGGGGGGAAAAACTGTTTTTT CASSNPQTWGEKLFF TRBJ1-4 - - TRBV21-1